This entry concerns a single T cell receptor (beta chain). Its antigen is not known. This specimen belongs to a study of OX40 agonist ivuxolimab in advanced cancers. Overall study: Patients were dosed intravenously with ivuxolimab at 0.01 to 10 mg/kg every 2 weeks. General study points: Averaging showed that CD8+ T cells had more expanded clones than CD4+ did.

Blood specimens came from baseline, cycle 4 day 1, and cycle 7 day 1. TCRdb's table, derived via immunoSEQ multiplex PCR, lists solely in-frame clones and lacks some. The profile covers some 86,000 clones, with less than 95% appearing a single time and less than 0.35% taken by the ten largest. With V trimmed by 7 bases and J by 1 base, 3 bases remained unmatched. The CDR3 length is 14 residues. Germline V gene lookup returns CDR1 MNHNS and CDR2 SASEGT. This chain uses TRBV6-1 with TRBJ1-5; 8 nucleotides agree with TRBD1. Sample: CD4+ or CD8+ T cells sorted from blood, taken in a trial of the OX40 agonist ivuxolimab. This receptor was taken from an adult with an advanced solid tumor such as melanoma, head and neck, liver or kidney cancer. The CDR3 DNA is TGTGCCAGCACTTGGACAGGGAGCAATCAGCCCCAGCATTTT. This codes for CASTWTGSNQPQHF.